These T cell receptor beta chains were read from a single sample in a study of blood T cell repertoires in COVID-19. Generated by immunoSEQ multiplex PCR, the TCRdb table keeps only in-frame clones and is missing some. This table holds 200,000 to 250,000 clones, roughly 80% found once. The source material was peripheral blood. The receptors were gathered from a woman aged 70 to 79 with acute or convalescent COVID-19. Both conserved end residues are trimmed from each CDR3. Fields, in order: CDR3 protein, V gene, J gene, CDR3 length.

CDR3 protein: ASSLETGSYEQY; V gene: TRBV7-3; J gene: TRBJ2-7; CDR3 length: 12
CDR3 protein: ASSQLGLAGGPDTQY; V gene: TRBV4-1; J gene: TRBJ2-3; CDR3 length: 15
CDR3 protein: ASSSGTSGGDTQY; V gene: TRBV7-3; J gene: TRBJ2-3; CDR3 length: 13
CDR3 protein: ASSGELLKKQY; V gene: TRBV12-3/TRBV12-4; J gene: TRBJ2-3; CDR3 length: 11
CDR3 protein: ASSPPGQVEAF; V gene: TRBV6-5; J gene: TRBJ1-1; CDR3 length: 11
CDR3 protein: ASSLMRDSYEQY; V gene: TRBV7-3; J gene: TRBJ2-7; CDR3 length: 12
CDR3 protein: ASREDRPYNSPLH; V gene: TRBV2; J gene: TRBJ1-6; CDR3 length: 13
CDR3 protein: ASSLEPTSGAYNEQF; V gene: TRBV11-2; J gene: TRBJ2-1; CDR3 length: 15
CDR3 protein: ASSLGGRGHLTQY; V gene: TRBV7-2; J gene: TRBJ2-5; CDR3 length: 13
CDR3 protein: ASFGDIPSYEQY; V gene: TRBV19; J gene: TRBJ2-7; CDR3 length: 12
CDR3 protein: ASSNGQAYNEQF; V gene: TRBV9; J gene: TRBJ2-1; CDR3 length: 12
CDR3 protein: ASAIAGDYTGELF; V gene: TRBV19; J gene: TRBJ2-2; CDR3 length: 13
CDR3 protein: ATSRDTRGAYGEQY; V gene: TRBV15; J gene: TRBJ2-7; CDR3 length: 14
CDR3 protein: ATSETGNEQF; V gene: TRBV24-1; J gene: TRBJ2-1; CDR3 length: 10
CDR3 protein: ATSDWTRAETQY; V gene: TRBV24-1; J gene: TRBJ2-5; CDR3 length: 12
CDR3 protein: ASTLRQGLTDTQY; V gene: TRBV23-1; J gene: TRBJ2-3; CDR3 length: 13
CDR3 protein: ASSSGDRANTGELF; V gene: TRBV7-9; J gene: TRBJ2-2; CDR3 length: 14
CDR3 protein: ASSPGQGAHEQF; V gene: TRBV18; J gene: TRBJ2-1; CDR3 length: 12
CDR3 protein: ASRSDRVVYEQY; V gene: TRBV2; J gene: TRBJ2-7; CDR3 length: 12
CDR3 protein: ATCGWVGGGPYNEQF; V gene: TRBV24-1; J gene: TRBJ2-1; CDR3 length: 15
CDR3 protein: ASSQWRGGTDTQY; V gene: TRBV3-1/TRBV3-2; J gene: TRBJ2-3; CDR3 length: 13
CDR3 protein: ASSLDGAYGYT; V gene: TRBV5-4; J gene: TRBJ1-2; CDR3 length: 11
CDR3 protein: ASSQGAGVGEQY; V gene: TRBV3-1/TRBV3-2; J gene: TRBJ2-7; CDR3 length: 12
CDR3 protein: SAKGLAANTGELF; V gene: TRBV29-1; J gene: TRBJ2-2; CDR3 length: 13
CDR3 protein: ASSPDRAGGELF; V gene: TRBV11-2; J gene: TRBJ2-2; CDR3 length: 12
CDR3 protein: ASSGGPGTDYEQY; V gene: TRBV5-1; J gene: TRBJ2-7; CDR3 length: 13
CDR3 protein: ATSDTGTGYT; V gene: TRBV24-1; J gene: TRBJ1-2; CDR3 length: 10
CDR3 protein: ASSREQNTEAF; V gene: TRBV2; J gene: TRBJ1-1; CDR3 length: 11
CDR3 protein: ASSPLPSGRDNEQF; V gene: TRBV7-2; J gene: TRBJ2-1; CDR3 length: 14
CDR3 protein: ASRTPGHSQPQH; V gene: TRBV7-2; J gene: TRBJ1-5; CDR3 length: 12
CDR3 protein: ASSVAGRGSGANVLT; V gene: TRBV9; J gene: TRBJ2-6; CDR3 length: 15
CDR3 protein: ASSNSYEQY; V gene: TRBV14; J gene: TRBJ2-7; CDR3 length: 9
CDR3 protein: ASSRQGVYGYT; V gene: TRBV12-3/TRBV12-4; J gene: TRBJ1-2; CDR3 length: 11
CDR3 protein: ASSLERLFTGELF; V gene: TRBV6-2/TRBV6-3; J gene: TRBJ2-2; CDR3 length: 13
CDR3 protein: ASSLGGRQETQY; V gene: TRBV5-1; J gene: TRBJ2-5; CDR3 length: 12
CDR3 protein: ASSPGQLYEQY; V gene: TRBV5-1; J gene: TRBJ2-7; CDR3 length: 11
CDR3 protein: ATSDGRAGGRNGYT; V gene: TRBV24-1; J gene: TRBJ1-2; CDR3 length: 14
CDR3 protein: ASGRLRGEQY; V gene: TRBV6-5; J gene: TRBJ2-7; CDR3 length: 10
CDR3 protein: ASSPPGGGSYNEQF; V gene: TRBV18; J gene: TRBJ2-1; CDR3 length: 14
CDR3 protein: ASSLMDRASTDTQY; V gene: TRBV5-8; J gene: TRBJ2-3; CDR3 length: 14
CDR3 protein: AIRKGGTENSPLH; V gene: TRBV10-3; J gene: TRBJ1-6; CDR3 length: 13
CDR3 protein: ASSINSNYGYT; V gene: TRBV5-5; J gene: TRBJ1-2; CDR3 length: 11
CDR3 protein: ASSQEGGNIQY; V gene: TRBV4-1; J gene: TRBJ2-4; CDR3 length: 11
CDR3 protein: AWSRDSKPYNEQF; V gene: TRBV30; J gene: TRBJ2-1; CDR3 length: 13
CDR3 protein: ATSDSGVKKETQY; V gene: TRBV24-1; J gene: TRBJ2-5; CDR3 length: 13